This TCR beta chain comes out of a study of blood T cells in healthy people across ages. Findings and caveats of the study: Percentage of naive T cells showed a strong correlation with TCR beta diversity.

Investigators took about 10 milliliters of peripheral blood from every donor. A note on this clonotype: Its antigen remains unidentified.

Then a second PCR, running roughly 7 to 12 cycles, was carried out with a sample-barcoded 5' primer and a J-beta primer mix. TCRdb re-analysed the 5' RACE reads in MiXCR, keeping a single row per CDR3 protein. Of hundreds of thousands of distinct CDR3 sequences listed, 35% to 50% were seen once; the top ten hold 15% to 20%. The source material was blood. The receptor comes from an elderly man in good health.

CDR3 region: CASSLGGFRSATNEKLFF. The CDR3 DNA is TGCGCCAGCAGCTTGGGGGGTTTTAGGTCTGCAACTAATGAAAAACTGTTTTTT. V is TRBV5-1 and J is TRBJ1-4, with D unresolved. Germline V gives CDR1 SGHRS, CDR2 YFSETQ. This CDR3 comprises 18 residues. Trimming stripped 0 bases from V and 0 bases from J, with 15 bases between.